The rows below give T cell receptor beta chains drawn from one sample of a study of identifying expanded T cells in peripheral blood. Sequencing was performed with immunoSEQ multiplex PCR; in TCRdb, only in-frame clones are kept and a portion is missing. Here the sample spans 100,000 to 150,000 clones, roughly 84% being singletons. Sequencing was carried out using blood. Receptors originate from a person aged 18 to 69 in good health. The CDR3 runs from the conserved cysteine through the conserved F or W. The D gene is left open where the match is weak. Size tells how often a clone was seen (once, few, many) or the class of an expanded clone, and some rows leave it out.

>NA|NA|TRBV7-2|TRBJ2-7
TGTGCCAGCAGCCGAGTAGTGGGGCGTGCGGCCTCCTACGAGCAGTACTTC
CASSRVVGRAASYEQYF
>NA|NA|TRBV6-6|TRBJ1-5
TGTGCCAGCAGCGAGACAAGCAATCAGCCCCAGCATTTT
CASSETSNQPQHF
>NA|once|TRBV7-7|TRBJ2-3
TGTGCCAGCAGCCTCCTGCAAATCACAGATACGCAGTATTTT
CASSLLQITDTQYF
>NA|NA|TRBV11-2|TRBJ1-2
TGTGCCAGCAGCCCCGGCTGGAGTCAGGGACTTTGGGGAGGTGGCTACACCTTC
CASSPGWSQGLWGGGYTF
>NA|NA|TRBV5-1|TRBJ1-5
TGCGCCAGCAGCTTGGAGGCGGGTAGCAATCAGCCCCAGCATTTT
CASSLEAGSNQPQHF
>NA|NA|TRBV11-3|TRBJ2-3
TGTGCCAGCAGCGCCTGGGACGGAGATACGCAGTATTTT
CASSAWDGDTQYF
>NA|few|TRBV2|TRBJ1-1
TGTGCCAGCAGTGAACAGGGGAACACTGAAGCTTTCTTT
CASSEQGNTEAFF
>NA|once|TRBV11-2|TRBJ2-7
TGTGCCAGCAGCCCGGATACCTACGAGCAGTACTTC
CASSPDTYEQYF
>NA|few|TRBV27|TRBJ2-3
TGTGCCAGCAGTAGGGCGGGCCTCGGGGTGGATACGCAGTATTTT
CASSRAGLGVDTQYF
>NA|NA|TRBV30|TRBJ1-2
TGTGCCTGGCGACTTGACCCTAACTATGGCTACACCTTC
CAWRLDPNYGYTF
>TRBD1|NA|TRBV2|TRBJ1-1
TGTGCCAGCAGTGACGGCAGGGACAGTCGGAACACTGAAGCTTTCTTT
CASSDGRDSRNTEAFF
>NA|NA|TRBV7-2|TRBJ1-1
TGTGCCAGCAGCTTAAGGGTGGGGGTAGCTTTCTTT
CASSLRVGVAFF
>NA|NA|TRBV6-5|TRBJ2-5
TGTGCCAGCAGACTGGGCGCGGATTGGATGGAGACCCAGTACTTC
CASRLGADWMETQYF
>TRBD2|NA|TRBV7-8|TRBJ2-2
TGTGCCAGCAGGAGTCTAGCGGGGGCCACCGGGGAGCTGTTTTTT
CASRSLAGATGELFF
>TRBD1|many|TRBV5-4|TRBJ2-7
TGTGCCAGCAGCTTTGGGACAGGAGGAGGCTACGAGCAGTACTTC
CASSFGTGGGYEQYF
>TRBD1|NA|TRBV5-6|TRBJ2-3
TGTGCCAGCAGCTGGGACAGGGGTTCAGATACGCAGTATTTT
CASSWDRGSDTQYF
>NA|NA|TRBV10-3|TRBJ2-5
TGTGCCATCAGTGCCCCCCCGAGAGGTGAGACCCAGTACTTC
CAISAPPRGETQYF
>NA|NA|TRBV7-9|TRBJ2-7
TGTGCCAGCAGCTTAGTGGTCACCTCCTACGAGCAGTACTTC
CASSLVVTSYEQYF
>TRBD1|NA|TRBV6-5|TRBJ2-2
TGTGCCAGCAGCCAACCGGGACAGGGGATCGGGGAGCTGTTTTTT
CASSQPGQGIGELFF
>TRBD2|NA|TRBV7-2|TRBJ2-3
TGTGCCACCGGGCGGGGGGGCACAGATACGCAGTATTTT
CATGRGGTDTQYF
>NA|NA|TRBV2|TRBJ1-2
TGTGCCAGCAGGGCCCAGGGGAGCTATGGCTACACCTTC
CASRAQGSYGYTF
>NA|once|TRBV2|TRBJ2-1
TGTGCCAGCTCCTCGCCACGGGACAAAGTGAGCGATGAGCAGTTCTTC
CASSSPRDKVSDEQFF
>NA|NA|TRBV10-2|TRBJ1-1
TGCGCCAGCAGTGAATGGACACCGAACACTGAAGCTTTCTTT
CASSEWTPNTEAFF
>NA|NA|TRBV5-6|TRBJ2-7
TGTGCCAGCAGCCTTGACGGTATCGGTAGAAGCGAGCAGTACTTC
CASSLDGIGRSEQYF
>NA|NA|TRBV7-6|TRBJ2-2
TGTGCCAGCAGCTTAGCGCACAGGGCCAACACCGGGGAGCTGTTTTTT
CASSLAHRANTGELFF
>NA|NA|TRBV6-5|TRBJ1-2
TGTGCCAGCAGTTACGCGACAGCTTATGGCTACACCTTC
CASSYATAYGYTF
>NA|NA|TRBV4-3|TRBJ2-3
TGCGCCAGCAGCCGGGAAACAGCACATTCCGCAGATACGCAGTATTTT
CASSRETAHSADTQYF
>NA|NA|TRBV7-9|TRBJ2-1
TGTGCCAGCAGCGAACAGGGAAGCTCCTACAATGAGCAGTTCTTC
CASSEQGSSYNEQFF
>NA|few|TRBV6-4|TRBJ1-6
TGTGCCAGCAGTGATGTGGAAGATTCACCCCTCCACTTT
CASSDVEDSPLHF
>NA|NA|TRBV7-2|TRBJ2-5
TGTGCCAGCAGCGCCTTCCGGGGCCAAGAGACCCAGTACTTC
CASSAFRGQETQYF
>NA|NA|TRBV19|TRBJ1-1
TGTGCCAGTAGTATTAGAGGGGGAGGCAGGGGACTCACTGAAGCTTTCTTT
CASSIRGGGRGLTEAFF
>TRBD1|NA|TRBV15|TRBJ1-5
TGTGCCACCGGGCGAGACAGGGGGTTTCGCCAGCCCCAGCATTTT
CATGRDRGFRQPQHF
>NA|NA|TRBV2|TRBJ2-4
TGTGCCAGCAGTGTATCGGGGGATAGGAACATTCAGTACTTC
CASSVSGDRNIQYF
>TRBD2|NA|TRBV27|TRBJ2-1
TGTGCCAGCAGTAAGACTAGCGGGGGTAACAATGAGCAGTTCTTC
CASSKTSGGNNEQFF
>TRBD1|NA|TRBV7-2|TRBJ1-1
TGTGCCAGCAGCTTAGTCGGGACAGGGGGCACTGAAGCTTTCTTT
CASSLVGTGGTEAFF
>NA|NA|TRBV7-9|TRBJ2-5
TGTGCCAGCAGCTCAGGAGGGCAAGAGACCCAGTACTTC
CASSSGGQETQYF
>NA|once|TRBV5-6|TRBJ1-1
TGTGCCAGCAGCTTGGAGTATAGTCTCGTTGGCACTGAAGCTTTCTTT
CASSLEYSLVGTEAFF